The clone carrying this TCR beta chain was detected a few times. The ends lost 3 bases at V and 4 bases at J; junction bases unmatched: 8. This CDR3 is 16 amino acids long. Looked up from germline, CDR1 is SGHVS and CDR2 is FQNEAQ. TCRdb redid the calling of the RT-PCR reads with MiXCR, one entry per CDR3 protein. The table shows roughly 960,000 distinct CDR3 sequences, with around 17% occurring only once. These data originate in a study of patients and donors after allogeneic stem cell transplantation. This chain uses TRBV7-8 with TRBJ2-2; the match to TRBD2 covers 7 bases. The receptor was isolated from a human donor who was either an allogeneic HSCT recipient or a stem cell or donor lymphocyte infusion donor (not recorded which). It is not recorded whose cells these are; they may come from a transplant donor. Sequences were obtained from blood, either unsorted or a sorted T cell fraction (not recorded which). CDR3 in amino acids: CASSFHRTSSTGELFF. In DNA form, the CDR3 reads TGTGCCAGCAGCTTCCATAGGACTAGTAGCACCGGGGAGCTGTTTTTT.